A selection of T cell receptor beta chains follows, all from one sample in a study of blood T cell repertoires in COVID-19. Method: immunoSEQ multiplex PCR; TCRdb's copy keeps in-frame clones and lacks some. The table lists 130,000 or so clones, approximately 85% of them singletons. Sequencing input: peripheral blood. These receptor sequences come from a human donor in a cohort sampled during active COVID-19. Both conserved end residues are part of each CDR3. The D gene is left open where the match is weak. Size is stated for part of the rows, as once, few or many counts, or as a class when the clone is expanded.

TRBD1	TRBJ2-5	-	TRBV9	TGTGCCAGCAGCCCACCATGGGACAGGGGGCCAGAGACCCAGTACTTC	CASSPPWDRGPETQYF
-	TRBJ1-5	-	TRBV29-1	TGCAGCGTTCAGGGCGACAGCAATCAGCCCCAGCATTTT	CSVQGDSNQPQHF
TRBD1	TRBJ1-1	once	TRBV11-2	TGTGCCAGCAGCTTAAGGCAGGGGGCATGGACTGAAGCTTTCTTT	CASSLRQGAWTEAFF
-	TRBJ1-5	-	TRBV5-5	TGTGCCAGCAGCTTCCGGGACTTGGGTCAGCCCCAGCATTTT	CASSFRDLGQPQHF
-	TRBJ1-6	-	TRBV3-1/TRBV3-2	TGTGCCAGCAGCCCACAGGGTTGGAATAATTCACCCCTCCACTTT	CASSPQGWNNSPLHF
TRBD2	TRBJ2-3	-	TRBV10-3	TGTGCCATCAGCGGGGGGGCAGGCAAAGATACGCAGTATTTT	CAISGGAGKDTQYF
TRBD2	TRBJ2-3	-	TRBV11-1	TGTGCCAGCAGCTCATTAGCGGGGGGGACAGATACGCAGTATTTT	CASSSLAGGTDTQYF
TRBD1	TRBJ1-5	-	TRBV27	TGTGCCAGCAGTTCCGGGACAGGGGCCCTCAGCAATCAGCCCCAGCATTTT	CASSSGTGALSNQPQHF
-	TRBJ2-7	-	TRBV5-4	TGTGCCAGCAGCCCCTCGACAGACCACTCCTACGAGCAGTACTTC	CASSPSTDHSYEQYF
-	TRBJ2-7	-	TRBV18	TGTGCCAGCTCAGACTTGCGGCACTACGAGCAGTACTTC	CASSDLRHYEQYF
TRBD1	TRBJ1-2	-	TRBV5-1	TGCGCCAGCAGCTTGTCCGGGACAGCCTATGGCTACACCTTC	CASSLSGTAYGYTF
-	TRBJ1-4	few	TRBV7-9	TGTGCCAGCAGCTTAGACCAGGCTCTTGATGAAAAACTGTTTTTT	CASSLDQALDEKLFF
-	TRBJ1-5	-	TRBV7-2	TGTGCCAGCAGCTCACAGGTGGGGAGCAATCAGCCCCAGCATTTT	CASSSQVGSNQPQHF
TRBD2	TRBJ2-3	-	TRBV5-4	TGTGCCAGCCTCATAGCGGGGGGGCCGGTAGATACGCAGTATTTT	CASLIAGGPVDTQYF
-	TRBJ2-7	-	TRBV9	TGTGCCAGCAGCCTACGGGGTGGCACCTACGAGCAGTACTTC	CASSLRGGTYEQYF
TRBD1	TRBJ1-1	-	TRBV4-2	TGTGCCAGCAGCCAAGAGGGCAGGGGGGAAGCTCGCGCTTTCTTT	CASSQEGRGEARAFF
-	TRBJ1-2	-	TRBV27	TGTGCCAGCAGTTTACGGGGTGGGGGCTTTAACTATGGCTACACCTTC	CASSLRGGGFNYGYTF
TRBD1	TRBJ2-7	-	TRBV3-1/TRBV3-2	TGTGCCAGCAGCCAAGATCGCAGGGGGCTCTACGAGCAGTACTTC	CASSQDRRGLYEQYF
TRBD1	TRBJ1-6	-	TRBV6-5	TGTGCCAGCATAGGACAGGGCCAATCACCCCTCCACTTT	CASIGQGQSPLHF
TRBD1	TRBJ2-7	-	TRBV19	TGTGCCAGTAGTATGGGGACAGGGGTATCCTACGAGCAGTACTTC	CASSMGTGVSYEQYF
-	TRBJ2-7	-	TRBV24-1	TGTGCCACCGGTTGCCACGGACAGTTTAAGGTGAGATACGAGCAGTACTTC	CATGCHGQFKVRYEQYF
-	TRBJ2-5	-	TRBV12-3/TRBV12-4	TGTGCCAGCAGGGGTGGCGACGGGGAGACCCAGTACTTC	CASRGGDGETQYF
TRBD1	TRBJ1-2	few	TRBV19	TGTGCCAGTAGTCCCCGACAGGGGGAGGGAGGCTACACCTTC	CASSPRQGEGGYTF
-	TRBJ2-7	-	TRBV27	TGTGCCAGCAGCCCCCGCGCTCCTTCCTACGAGCAGTACTTC	CASSPRAPSYEQYF
-	TRBJ1-2	once	TRBV30	TGTGCCTGGCTAAGGGGGGGGAGGAATAACTATGGCTACACCTTC	CAWLRGGRNNYGYTF
TRBD1	TRBJ1-4	-	TRBV19	TGTGCCAGTAGTCCGGGGACAGGGAATGAAAAACTGTTTTTT	CASSPGTGNEKLFF
-	TRBJ1-1	-	TRBV3-1/TRBV3-2	TGTGCCAGCAGCCCGAGCGAGGTCACTGAAGCTTTCTTT	CASSPSEVTEAFF
TRBD2	TRBJ2-2	-	TRBV27	TGTGCCAGCAGTTCAGTAGCGGGGGTGGGACCCGGGGAGCTGTTTTTT	CASSSVAGVGPGELFF
-	TRBJ2-4	-	TRBV25-1	TGTGCCAGCAGGTCTACCGGTGCCAAAAACATTCAGTACTTC	CASRSTGAKNIQYF
-	TRBJ2-2	-	TRBV7-6	TGTGCCAGCAGCCGCAAGCAAAAGGGAGCCGGGGAGCTGTTTTTT	CASSRKQKGAGELFF
-	TRBJ2-3	-	TRBV7-9	TGTGCCAGCACCGGGCAGACAGATACGCAGTATTTT	CASTGQTDTQYF
-	TRBJ1-6	-	TRBV30	TGTGCCTGGAGTGTACGATCAGCGACCTCAGGGAATTCACCCCTCCACTTT	CAWSVRSATSGNSPLHF
-	TRBJ1-1	-	TRBV6-5	TGTGCCAGCAGCGGACCGGGAAACACTGAAGCTTTCTTT	CASSGPGNTEAFF
TRBD1	TRBJ1-1	once	TRBV10-3	TGTGCCACGCGACAGGGCCCGAACACTGAAGCTTTCTTT	CATRQGPNTEAFF
TRBD2	TRBJ2-2	-	TRBV19	TGTGCCAGTAGTACCCTAGCGGGGGGGCGGAGCACCGGGGAGCTGTTTTTT	CASSTLAGGRSTGELFF
-	TRBJ1-1	-	TRBV28	TGTGCCAGCAGTTTCGAACAGGTACGATGGGCTTTCTTT	CASSFEQVRWAFF
TRBD1	TRBJ1-5	-	TRBV7-8	TGTGCCAGCAGCTTACACGACAGGGGTTCAAATAGCAATCAGCCCCAGCATTTT	CASSLHDRGSNSNQPQHF
TRBD1	TRBJ1-6	few	TRBV4-1	TGCGCCAGCAGCCACGGCGACAGGGGGCGAAATTCACCCCTCCACTTT	CASSHGDRGRNSPLHF
-	TRBJ2-7	-	TRBV29-1	TGCAGCGTTGACTCCGGACAGTCCACTCCCTACGAGCAGTACTTC	CSVDSGQSTPYEQYF
-	TRBJ1-6	-	TRBV7-2	TGTGCCAGCAGCTTAGCGGCCGGGGGGCTTGTGAGCTCCTATAATTCACCCCTCCACTTT	CASSLAAGGLVSSYNSPLHF